The clone carrying this TCR beta chain was picked up many times. Axillary draining lymph nodes of breast cancer patients supplied the node samples. This sample is drawn from a study of breast tumors, draining lymph nodes, adjacent tissues. TCRdb re-called the multiplex PCR reads with MiXCR, one entry per CDR3 protein. Here the sample spans about 200,000 distinct CDR3 sequences, over 25% being singletons. CDR3 length: 15 residues. The germline gives CDR1 LNHDA, CDR2 SQIVND (reference sequence). Trimming removed 3 bases from V and 0 bases from J, with 11 bases in between. The sample was axillary lymph node tissue. The TCR sequence derives from a female donor with breast cancer. Some clones in this sample may be carry-over from other donors' samples. The V gene is TRBV19, the J gene TRBJ2-5; perhaps TRBD1 as D (5 bases). CDR3 sequence reads: CASSMGRLHQETQYF. CDR3 in DNA: TGTGCCAGTAGTATGGGGCGACTGCACCAAGAGACCCAGTACTTC. The full variable domain, in which reference TRBV19 and TRBJ2-5 provide the parts outside the CDR3, is DGGITQSPKYLFRKEGQNVTLSCEQNLNHDAMYWYRQDPGQGLRLIYYSQIVNDFQKGDIAEGYSVSREKKESFPLTVTSAQKNPTAFYLCASSMGRLHQETQYFGPGTRLLVL.